The sequence of this T cell receptor beta chain was determined in a study of blood T cell repertoires in COVID-19. The method was immunoSEQ multiplex PCR; TCRdb's version includes in-frame clones alone and lacks a portion of them. The repertoire holds under 300,000 clones, around nine tenths seen once, with approximately 1.6% in the top ten. This CDR3 comprises 15 residues. CDR1 is SNHLY, CDR2 FYNNEI, per germline. The V gene end was trimmed by 3 bases and the J gene end by 9 bases; junction bases not matched to a gene: 8. This receptor was taken from a woman between 45 and 65 years old who had recovered from COVID-19. The chain carries TRBV2 and TRBJ2-1; 10 bases match TRBD2. Sample: PBMCs or T cells enriched from blood (not recorded which). CDR3 nucleotide sequence: TGTGCCAGCAGTGAGAGTCTAGCGGGAGTAAGTGAGCAGTTCTTC. Translating it yields CASSESLAGVSEQFF.